The clone carrying this TCR beta chain was detected only a few times. Its target is unknown. CDR1 and CDR2 from the germline V gene are MNHEY and SVGAGI. The germline V and J ends were trimmed by 5 bases and 6 bases, with 13 bases remaining between them. The CDR3 is made up of 13 amino acids. The primer mix had 60 Vbeta and 13 Jbeta primers. The method was immunoSEQ multiplex PCR; TCRdb's version includes in-frame clones alone and lacks a portion of them. The sample holds about 140,000 clones; roughly four fifths are singletons and the top ten take approximately 3%. This sample is drawn from a study of cytomegalovirus exposure and HLA in healthy donors. Study-level information: Earlier results showed roughly 120 million unique TCR beta sequences derived from roughly 180 million T cells. Study-wide findings and caveats: Other equally common chains were less clonally expanded than HLA-associated TCR beta chains, a later analysis showed. Being productive about 90% or about 30% of the time was typical of most TCR beta V segments in an earlier analysis.

The receptor comes from a male donor in good health and CMV-seronegative. V and J are TRBV6-5 and TRBJ1-1; possible D gene TRBD1, 6 bases. The sample taken for sequencing was PBMCs. The CDR3: CASSHTQGAEAFF. The CDR3 DNA follows: TGTGCCAGCAGTCACACACAGGGCGCTGAAGCTTTCTTT.